This T cell receptor beta chain emerged from a study of T cell repertoires in cytomegalovirus infection. The overall study: Signatures in public TCR beta sequences pointed to both CMV infection and matching HLA type. Study-level points and caveats: Cumulative public TCR beta family frequency identified CMV carriers with the relevant HLA.

V shed 7 bases, J shed 3 bases, and the junction held 6 bases outside the gene matches. From germline, CDR1 is SGHTA and CDR2 FQGNSA. The CDR3 covers 14 residues. TCRdb used MiXCR to reprocess the reads, holding one entry per CDR3 protein. The repertoire holds over 150,000 distinct CDR3 sequences, 13% to 15% seen once, with 25% to 30% in the top ten. Ten or more counts support this clonotype. Antigen specificity is unknown. The sequence derives from a human donor in good health (CMV status not recorded). Some clones in this sample may be carry-over from other donors' samples. Sequencing input: PBMCs. This chain uses TRBV7-2 with TRBJ2-7, with 10 nucleotides matching TRBD1. In DNA form, the CDR3 reads TGTGCCAGCAAGCCGGGACAGGGGAACTACGAGCAGTACTTC. It codes for CASKPGQGNYEQYF.